These 24 T cell receptor beta chains came from one sample sequenced in a study of T-cell memory formation after mild COVID-19. TCRdb re-called the 5' RACE reads through MiXCR, storing one row per CDR3 protein. The table has 250,000 to 350,000 distinct CDR3 sequences, around 15% seen once. Material for sequencing was PBMCs or a T cell subset sorted from them (not recorded which). The receptor source for this set is a man between 18 and 29 years old who had mild COVID-19 (a few samples of this study predate the infection). Cell type and time point are not known.

The CDR3 bases are TGCGCCAGCAGCCCTGGAGGCTCGGGGGGCTATGGCTACACCTTC. Amino acid sequence: CASSPGGSGGYGYTF. The gene calls are TRBV4-3 and TRBJ1-2, with D maybe TRBD1 (5 bases). This CDR3 is built from 15 residues. Germline V lookup: CDR1 LGHNA, CDR2 YSLEER. Trimming cost V 4 bases and J 4 bases, with 16 bases left between them.

This chain links TRBV4-1 with TRBJ2-2; 8 nucleotides agree with TRBD1. The CDR3 is made up of 15 amino acids. V shed 3 bases and J 6 bases; nucleotides not matched to a gene: 6. Germline V gives CDR1 MGHRA, CDR2 YSYEKL. CDR3 loop: CASSQAEGQAGELFF. The CDR3 nucleotides read TGCGCCAGCAGCCAGGCGGAGGGACAGGCCGGGGAGCTGTTTTTT.

There are a few counts of this clonotype. The V gene is TRBV19, the J gene TRBJ1-5, with TRBD1 matching 7 bases. This CDR3 region has 14 residues. Unmatched junction bases numbered 10, after V lost 9 bases and J lost 5 bases. The germline gives CDR1 LNHDA, CDR2 SQIVND (reference sequence). CDR3 nucleotide sequence: TGTGCCAGCGGGCCAAGACAGGGAGATCAGCCCCAGCATTTT. Encoded protein: CASGPRQGDQPQHF.

This clonotype was detected once. J is TRBJ1-5 and V is TRBV7-2; D is uncertain. From germline, CDR1 is SGHTA and CDR2 FQGNSA. The CDR3 sequence is 15 residues long. V dropped 2 bases and J dropped 5 bases, with 13 bases sitting between them. The CDR3 is CASSLQIAADQPQHF. The CDR3, as DNA: TGTGCCAGCAGCTTACAGATAGCGGCGGATCAGCCCCAGCATTTT.

The chain recombines TRBV7-9 with TRBJ1-2; 7 positions match TRBD1. The germline gives CDR1 SEHNR, CDR2 FQNEAQ (reference sequence). The CDR3 is 12 residues long. J lost 3 bases, V lost 6 bases, and 1 base had no gene match. CDR3 loop: CASRGGDYGYTF. The CDR3 DNA reads TGTGCCAGCAGAGGGGGCGACTATGGCTACACCTTC.

Ten or more counts support this clonotype. J is TRBJ2-5 and V is TRBV2; D perhaps matches TRBD1 (5 bases). Trimming took 10 bases from V and 2 from J, leaving 14 bases between them. Germline CDR1 SNHLY, CDR2 FYNNEI. The CDR3 consists of 13 residues. The CDR3 sequence is CATHGASQETQYF. CDR3 DNA sequence: TGTGCCACTCATGGGGCTAGTCAAGAGACCCAGTACTTC.

A few counts support this clonotype. The genes are TRBV6-1 and TRBJ2-7; no reliable D call. Germline loops: CDR1 MNHNS, CDR2 SASEGT. CDR3 length equals 14 residues. The V end lost 2 bases, the J end lost 0 bases, and 8 bases lay between the germline ends. This CDR3 reads CASSERVPSYEQYF. CDR3 sequence (DNA): TGTGCCAGCAGTGAACGCGTCCCCTCCTACGAGCAGTACTTC.

The rearrangement uses TRBV5-1 and TRBJ2-3, with 10 bases aligning to TRBD2. J was trimmed by 6 bases and V by 0 bases; bases with no gene match: 10. This CDR3 has 17 residues. Germline loops: CDR1 SGHRS, CDR2 YFSETQ. The DNA of the CDR3 is TGCGCCAGCAGCTTGGCCCCAGGAGCGGGGGGGCAGGATACGCAGTATTTT. Its translation: CASSLAPGAGGQDTQYF.

In nucleotides, the CDR3 is TGTGCCAGCAGGGACGGACTAGTAACAGATACGCAGTATTTT. This translates into CASRDGLVTDTQYF. The chain employs TRBV2 and TRBJ2-3; 7 nucleotides agree with TRBD2. The germline CDR1 and CDR2 sequences are SNHLY and FYNNEI. With V trimmed by 6 bases and J by 3 bases, 6 bases remained unmatched. The length of the CDR3 is 14 residues.

This clonotype was counted a few times. The V and J genes are TRBV14 and TRBJ1-2; unclear D gene. This CDR3 region has 13 residues. Germline V lookup: CDR1 SGHDN, CDR2 FVKESK. V gave up 5 bases and J gave up 8 bases, with 15 bases separating them. This chain's CDR3 is CASSFRRERGYTF. In DNA form, the CDR3 reads TGTGCCAGCAGCTTCCGCCGCGAGCGGGGCTACACCTTC.

This clonotype has just a few counts. The J gene is TRBJ2-3, the V gene TRBV4-3; possibly TRBD2 for D (5 bases). Germline V gene data show CDR1 as LGHNA and CDR2 as YSLEER. CDR3 length: 16 residues. Deletions cut 0 bases from V and 6 bases from J, with 16 bases between. CDR3 in DNA: TGCGCCAGCAGCCAAGATCTATCCGTTGGGAGTGATACGCAGTATTTT. Its translation is CASSQDLSVGSDTQYF.

This chain uses TRBV11-2 with TRBJ2-1; a weak D match, TRBD1 (6 bases). The CDR3 is 17 residues long. The V end was cut by 4 bases, the J end by 4 bases, with 20 bases between. Germline values: CDR1 SGHAT, CDR2 FQNNGV. CDR3 protein: CASSSLQGKTVYNEQFF. The CDR3 DNA reads as TGTGCCAGCAGCTCCCTGCAGGGGAAGACTGTATACAATGAGCAGTTCTTC.

The chain is built from TRBV6-5 and TRBJ1-6, with 8 bases fitting TRBD1. J was trimmed by 7 bases and V by 6 bases; bases with no gene match: 8. Germline-derived CDR1 and CDR2 are MNHEY and SVGAGI. The CDR3 contains 15 residues. The DNA for the CDR3 is TGTGCCAGCAGGAGACAGGGGATGTGGAATTCACCCCTCCACTTT. Protein: CASRRQGMWNSPLHF.

This chain connects TRBV3-1 to TRBJ2-1, with 9 bases fitting TRBD2. Germline V gene lookup returns CDR1 LGHDT and CDR2 YNNKEL (reference sequence). The CDR3 loop spans 15 amino acids. Trimming removed 4 bases from V and 7 bases from J; junction bases left unmatched: 8. The CDR3 reads CASSPTGTSINEQFF. The CDR3 DNA sequence: TGTGCCAGCAGCCCAACCGGGACTAGCATAAATGAGCAGTTCTTC.

This clonotype was seen only a few times. The gene calls are TRBV28 and TRBJ2-5; D is undetermined. The V gene's germline CDR1 is MDHEN and CDR2 SYDVKM. The germline V and J ends were trimmed by 8 bases and 1 base, with 11 bases remaining between them. The CDR3 runs to 13 residues. The chain's CDR3 is CASVEHPQETQYF. CDR3 nucleotides: TGTGCCAGCGTGGAACACCCCCAAGAGACCCAGTACTTC.

This clonotype was seen ten or more times. A junction end diverges from the germline sequence, so it may reflect a read error. The chain couples TRBV3-1 to TRBJ2-3; 7 nucleotides agree with TRBD1. The CDR3 extends over 13 amino acids. The germline V gene has CDR1 LGHDT and CDR2 YNNKEL (reference sequence). The CDR3 coding sequence is TGCGCCAGCAGCCAACAGGGGTCAGATACGCAGTATTTT. Translating gives CASSQQGSDTQYF.

A few counts support this clonotype. The V and J genes are TRBV29-1 and TRBJ2-2; 12 bases are shared with TRBD1. The CDR3 loop spans 15 amino acids. Trimming at V came to 7 bases and at J to 5 bases, leaving 8 bases not matched to a gene. Germline CDR1 SQVTM, CDR2 ANQGSEA. The CDR3 DNA is TGCAGCGCTGTCGGGGACAGGGGGCGTACCGGGGAGCTGTTTTTT. It is translated as CSAVGDRGRTGELFF.

This clonotype was recorded a few times. V gene TRBV6-5 combines with J gene TRBJ2-2; a possible D gene is TRBD1 (6 bases). The ends were cut back, 6 bases at V and 0 bases at J, with 11 bases in the middle. The CDR3 spans 15 residues. The germline V gene encodes CDR1 MNHEY and CDR2 SVGAGI. CDR3 loop: CASRGQSANTGELFF. Here the CDR3 DNA reads TGTGCCAGCAGGGGACAATCTGCGAACACCGGGGAGCTGTTTTTT.

This CDR3 reads CSVEERGRLSGNTIYF. The CDR3 DNA sequence: TGCAGCGTTGAAGAGAGGGGACGGCTCTCTGGAAACACCATATATTTT. The gene calls are TRBV29-1 and TRBJ1-3; D may be TRBD1 (5 bases). CDR3 size: 16 residues. Germline-derived CDR1 and CDR2 are SQVTM and ANQGSEA. V dropped 0 bases and J dropped 0 bases, with 12 bases sitting between them.

The DNA for the CDR3 is TGTGCCAGCAGCTTAAGTTACAGGGTACGGCCCCAGCATTTT. Amino acid sequence: CASSLSYRVRPQHF. The chain carries TRBV11-2 and TRBJ1-5, with a possible D match to TRBD1 (6 bases). V lost 2 bases to trimming and J lost 9 bases, with 14 bases between them. Per germline, CDR1 SGHAT and CDR2 FQNNGV. This CDR3 is 14 amino acids long.

The rearrangement links TRBV11-2 to TRBJ1-5, with D uncertain. Per germline, CDR1 SGHAT and CDR2 FQNNGV. Trimming left V 2 bases short and J 4 bases short, with 12 bases between. CDR3 length equals 15 residues. CDR3 region: CASSLNRERNQPQHF. Written as DNA, the CDR3 is TGTGCCAGCAGCTTAAACCGGGAGAGAAATCAGCCCCAGCATTTT. Using reference TRBV11-2 and TRBJ1-5 for the parts outside the CDR3, the full variable domain is EAGVAQSPRYKIIEKRQSVAFWCNPISGHATLYWYQQILGQGPKLLIQFQNNGVVDDSQLPKDRFSAERLKGVDSTLKIQPAKLEDSAVYLCASSLNRERNQPQHFGDGTRLSIL.

This clonotype was counted a few times. The chain employs TRBV12-3 or TRBV12-4 and TRBJ1-1; D call uncertain. The CDR3 length is 11 residues. V gave up 5 bases and J gave up 4 bases, with 5 bases separating them. The CDR3 is CASSTRTEAFF. As DNA, the CDR3 is TGTGCCAGCAGTACTCGCACTGAAGCTTTCTTT.

This clonotype turned up a few times. The chain has TRBV20-1 and TRBJ2-7; D tentatively fits TRBD1 or TRBD2 (5 bases each). Germline lookup yields CDR1 DFQATT and CDR2 SNEGSKA (reference sequence). V lost 1 base and J 5 bases, leaving 9 bases between the germline ends. The CDR3 runs to 12 residues. This chain's CDR3 is CSARGGVDEQYV. Written as DNA, the CDR3 is TGCAGTGCTAGAGGAGGGGTTGACGAGCAGTACGTC.

This clonotype was seen only a few times. The chain has TRBV6-6 and TRBJ2-3, with no clear D. The CDR3 sequence is 17 residues long. The germline CDR1 and CDR2 sequences are MNHNY and SVGAGI (reference sequence). V shed 0 bases and J shed 0 bases, with 13 bases lying between them. For the CDR3, the DNA is TGTGCCAGCAGTTACTCCGTCCGATCATATAGCACAGATACGCAGTATTTT. Translated, it gives CASSYSVRSYSTDTQYF.